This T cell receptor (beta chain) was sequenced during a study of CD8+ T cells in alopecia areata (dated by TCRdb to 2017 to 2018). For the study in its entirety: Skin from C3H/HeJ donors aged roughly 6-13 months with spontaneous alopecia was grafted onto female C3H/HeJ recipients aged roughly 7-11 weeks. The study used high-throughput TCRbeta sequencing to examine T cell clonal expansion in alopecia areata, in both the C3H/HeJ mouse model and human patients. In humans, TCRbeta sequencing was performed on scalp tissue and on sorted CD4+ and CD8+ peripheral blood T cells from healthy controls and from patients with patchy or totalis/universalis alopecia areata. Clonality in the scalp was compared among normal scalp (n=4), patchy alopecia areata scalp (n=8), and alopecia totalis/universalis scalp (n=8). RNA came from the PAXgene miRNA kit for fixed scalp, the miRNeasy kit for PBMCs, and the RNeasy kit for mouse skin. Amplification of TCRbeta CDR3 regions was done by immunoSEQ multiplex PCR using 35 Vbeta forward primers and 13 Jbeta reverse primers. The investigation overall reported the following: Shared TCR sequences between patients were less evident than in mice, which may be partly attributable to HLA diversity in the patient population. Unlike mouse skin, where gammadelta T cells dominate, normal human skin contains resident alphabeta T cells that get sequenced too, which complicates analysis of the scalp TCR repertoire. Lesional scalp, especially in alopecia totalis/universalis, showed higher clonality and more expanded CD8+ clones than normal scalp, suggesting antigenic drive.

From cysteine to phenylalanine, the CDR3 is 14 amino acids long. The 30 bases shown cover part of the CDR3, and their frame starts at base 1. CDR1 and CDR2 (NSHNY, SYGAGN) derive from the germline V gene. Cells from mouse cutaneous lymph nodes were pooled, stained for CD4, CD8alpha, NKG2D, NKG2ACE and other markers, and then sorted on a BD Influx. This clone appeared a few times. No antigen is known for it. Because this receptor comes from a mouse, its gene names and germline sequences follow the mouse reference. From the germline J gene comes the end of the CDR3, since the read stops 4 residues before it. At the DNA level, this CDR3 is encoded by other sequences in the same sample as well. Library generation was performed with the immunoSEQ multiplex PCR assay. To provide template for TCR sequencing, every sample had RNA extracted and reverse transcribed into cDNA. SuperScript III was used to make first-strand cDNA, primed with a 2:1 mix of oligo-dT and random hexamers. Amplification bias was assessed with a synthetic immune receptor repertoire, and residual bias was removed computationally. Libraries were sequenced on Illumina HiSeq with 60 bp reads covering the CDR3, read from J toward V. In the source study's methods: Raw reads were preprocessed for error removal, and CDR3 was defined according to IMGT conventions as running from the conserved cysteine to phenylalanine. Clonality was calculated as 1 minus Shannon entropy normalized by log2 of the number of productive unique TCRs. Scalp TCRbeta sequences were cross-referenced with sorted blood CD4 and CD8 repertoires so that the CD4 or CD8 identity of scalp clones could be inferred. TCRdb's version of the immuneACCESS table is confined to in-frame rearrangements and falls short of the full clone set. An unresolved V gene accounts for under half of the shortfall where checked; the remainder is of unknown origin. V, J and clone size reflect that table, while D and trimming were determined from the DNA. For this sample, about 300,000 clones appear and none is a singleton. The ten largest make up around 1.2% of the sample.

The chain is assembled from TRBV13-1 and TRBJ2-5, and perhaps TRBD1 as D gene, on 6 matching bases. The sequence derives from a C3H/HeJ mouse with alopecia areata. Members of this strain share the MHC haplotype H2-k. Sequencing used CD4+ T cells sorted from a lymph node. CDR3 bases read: TGTGCCAGCAGTGATGGCGGGACAAAAGAC. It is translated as CASSDGGTKD. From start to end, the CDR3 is CASSDGGTKDTQYF.